The rows below give T cell receptor beta chains drawn from one sample of a study of T cell responses to AZD1222 COVID-19 vaccine. This table comes from immunoSEQ multiplex PCR, and its TCRdb copy is limited to in-frame clones, with some not included. Among more than 60,000 clones listed, roughly 84% were seen once. Specimen: peripheral blood, collected 28 days after the second AZD1222 dose. These receptors all stem from an adult who received the AZD1222 COVID-19 vaccine. CDR3s include the opening cysteine and the closing phenylalanine or tryptophan. A D gene is named only where the DNA matches it firmly. A row's size may be missing; if present it is once, few, many or a size class.

abundance	v_gene	d_gene	j_gene	CDR3aa	CDR3nt
NA	TRBV3-1/TRBV3-2	NA	TRBJ1-1	CASSQGGDGNTEAFF	TGTGCCAGCAGCCAAGGGGGGGACGGGAACACTGAAGCTTTCTTT
NA	TRBV19	NA	TRBJ1-1	CASSLQGNTEAFF	TGTGCCAGTAGTCTCCAAGGGAACACTGAAGCTTTCTTT
NA	TRBV7-3	TRBD2	TRBJ2-3	CASSPRTSGTYTDTQYF	TGTGCCAGCAGCCCGCGGACTAGCGGGACTTACACAGATACGCAGTATTTT
once	TRBV6-5	NA	TRBJ1-2	CASKGQNYGYTF	TGTGCCAGCAAAGGACAGAACTATGGCTACACCTTC
NA	TRBV7-8	NA	TRBJ1-1	CASKRTENTEAFF	TGTGCCAGCAAGAGGACGGAAAACACTGAAGCTTTCTTT
NA	TRBV6-5	TRBD1	TRBJ2-1	CASNPWTGLYNEQFF	TGTGCCAGCAACCCCTGGACAGGCCTCTACAATGAGCAGTTCTTC
NA	TRBV27	NA	TRBJ2-3	CASSLLTAPEDTQYF	TGTGCCAGCAGTTTGCTGACTGCGCCGGAAGATACGCAGTATTTT
once	TRBV5-1	TRBD1	TRBJ2-5	CASSSPRDRVGAKTQYF	TGCGCCAGCAGCTCCCCCCGGGACAGGGTCGGGGCTAAGACCCAGTACTTC
NA	TRBV7-2	NA	TRBJ2-2	CASSFAATGELFF	TGTGCCAGCAGCTTTGCAGCGACCGGGGAGCTGTTTTTT
NA	TRBV7-3	NA	TRBJ2-3	CASSLEGEETDTQYF	TGTGCCAGCAGCTTAGAGGGGGAGGAGACAGATACGCAGTATTTT
NA	TRBV4-1	NA	TRBJ2-7	CASSRGLGYEQYF	TGCGCCAGCAGCCGGGGGCTGGGCTACGAGCAGTACTTC
NA	TRBV11-2	NA	TRBJ1-1	CASSLVRGRGAFF	TGTGCCAGCAGCTTAGTAAGGGGACGAGGAGCTTTCTTT
NA	TRBV28	TRBD2	TRBJ2-1	CASSFSGGTYNEQFF	TGTGCCAGCAGTTTTAGCGGGGGGACCTACAATGAGCAGTTCTTC
NA	TRBV4-1	NA	TRBJ2-2	CASSLQAGAGELFF	TGCGCCAGCAGCCTTCAAGCAGGGGCCGGGGAGCTGTTTTTT
NA	TRBV9	NA	TRBJ2-3	CASTLRGGEDTQYF	TGTGCCAGCACCCTCCGAGGGGGGGAGGATACGCAGTATTTT
NA	TRBV5-1	NA	TRBJ1-5	CASSLVGDSNQPQHF	TGCGCCAGCAGCTTGGTTGGGGATAGCAATCAGCCCCAGCATTTT
NA	TRBV15	TRBD1	TRBJ2-3	CATSKEMRSGTGPTDTQYF	TGTGCCACCAGCAAAGAGATGAGGTCCGGGACAGGGCCCACAGATACGCAGTATTTT
NA	TRBV7-3	NA	TRBJ2-1	CASSSSSVGEQFF	TGTGCCAGCAGCTCATCTAGCGTCGGTGAGCAGTTCTTC
NA	TRBV6-4	NA	TRBJ2-2	CASSATETGELFF	TGTGCCAGCAGTGCGACGGAGACCGGGGAGCTGTTTTTT
once	TRBV4-2	NA	TRBJ2-7	CASSQRAGPYEQYF	TGTGCCAGCAGCCAACGGGCAGGACCCTACGAGCAGTACTTC
NA	TRBV7-8	NA	TRBJ2-3	CASSFLRTPTDTQYF	TGTGCCAGCAGCTTCCTGCGCACCCCCACAGATACGCAGTATTTT
NA	TRBV4-1	TRBD2	TRBJ2-1	CASSQEGIAGMYEQFF	TGCGCCAGCAGCCAAGAGGGCATAGCGGGGATGTATGAGCAGTTCTTC
NA	TRBV9	NA	TRBJ2-3	CASSVDEASVGGVDTQYF	TGTGCCAGCAGCGTAGACGAGGCTTCGGTGGGGGGCGTAGATACGCAGTATTTT
NA	TRBV4-1	TRBD1	TRBJ2-7	CASSPTSTGIQTYEQYF	TGCGCCAGCAGCCCAACCTCGACAGGGATACAGACCTACGAGCAGTACTTC
NA	TRBV19	NA	TRBJ2-7	CASRGVEQYF	TGTGCCAGTAGGGGGGTCGAGCAGTACTTC
NA	TRBV7-8	TRBD2	TRBJ2-1	CASSFLRGVNNEQFF	TGTGCCAGCAGCTTTCTGCGGGGGGTTAACAATGAGCAGTTCTTC
NA	TRBV28	TRBD1	TRBJ1-2	CASSSRDSYGYTF	TGTGCCAGCAGTTCGAGGGACAGCTATGGCTACACCTTC
NA	TRBV5-4	NA	TRBJ2-2	CASSPMGENTGELFF	TGTGCCAGCAGCCCGATGGGGGAGAACACCGGGGAGCTGTTTTTT
NA	TRBV7-9	NA	TRBJ1-1	CASSLATGGVTEAFF	TGTGCCAGCAGCTTAGCGACAGGCGGGGTCACTGAAGCTTTCTTT
few	TRBV4-2	NA	TRBJ1-2	CASSHKRGDGSGYTF	TGTGCCAGCAGCCATAAACGGGGCGACGGGTCTGGCTACACCTTC
NA	TRBV5-6	NA	TRBJ1-1	CASSNEPSNTEAFF	TGTGCCAGCAGCAATGAGCCCAGTAACACTGAAGCTTTCTTT
NA	TRBV19	NA	TRBJ1-1	CASRPGTMNTEAFF	TGTGCCAGTAGACCGGGCACCATGAACACTGAAGCTTTCTTT
NA	TRBV10-3	NA	TRBJ1-4	CAIRGTVEEKLFF	TGTGCCATCAGGGGGACCGTGGAGGAAAAACTGTTTTTT